One and the same sample provided the 28 T cell receptor beta chains below, sequenced in a study of T-cell reconstitution after alpha-beta-depleted transplantation in children (dated by TCRdb to the mid-2010s). Library generation was performed with PCR. These reads were obtained on an Illumina HiSeq 2500. TCR libraries were prepared with molecular barcoding, using unique molecular identifiers to normalize TCRbeta repertoire quantification. The public reads were reanalyzed by TCRdb: fastp trimming at Q25, MiXCR alignment, in-frame beta chains only. Rows with one shared CDR3 protein collapse into an entry with the most common genes and DNA. A total of 500,000 or so distinct CDR3 sequences appear in this sample, 11% of them only once. Approximately 14% of the sample belongs to the ten largest clones. The treatment or condition label for this specimen denotes: allogeneic hematopoietic cell transplantation with graft depleted of TCRalphabeta T cells and CD19 B cells.

Sequences were derived from PBMCs, mostly from graft donor cells, sampled 180 days after TCRalphabeta/CD19-depleted stem cell transplant. The receptor set was obtained from a female patient between 2 and 15 years old who had a stem cell transplant for aplastic anemia, so the T cells may come from the graft donor.

V gene TRBV6-1 combines with J gene TRBJ2-1, with 14 bases lining up with TRBD2. The germline gives CDR1 MNHNS, CDR2 SASEGT. CDR3 length equals 15 residues. Losses at the gene ends were 6 bases for V and 8 bases for J; bases not matched to a gene: 6. CDR3 DNA sequence: TGTGCCAGCAGCCAGACTAGCGGGAGGGTTGATGAGCAGTTCTTC. It translates to CASSQTSGRVDEQFF.

This clonotype was seen only a few times. The chain employs TRBV5-1 and TRBJ1-2; D ambiguous. This CDR3 comprises 13 residues. Trimming pared 0 bases from V and 3 bases from J, leaving 6 bases between. Per germline, CDR1 SGHRS and CDR2 YFSETQ. DNA of the CDR3: TGCGCCAGCAGCTTGGAGGTGCACTATGGCTACACCTTC. Translating gives CASSLEVHYGYTF.

A few counts support this clonotype. This chain links TRBV21-1 with TRBJ1-1; TRBD1, as called in the table, went unchecked against the DNA. TRBV21-1 represents a pseudogene. The CDR3 spans 15 residues. The CDR3 spells CASSKRKGAGTEAFF. DNA for the CDR3: TGTGCCAGCAGCAAACGGAAGGGTGCGGGCACTGAAGCTTTCTTT.

This clonotype was observed a handful of times. The V call is TRBV6-1, the J call TRBJ1-2; 9 bases agree with TRBD1. This CDR3 comprises 13 residues. With 6 bases clipped from V and 8 bases from J, the junction kept 7 bases outside the gene matches. Germline loops: CDR1 MNHNS, CDR2 SASEGT. CDR3 nucleotides: TGTGCCAGCAGCGCCCCCGGGACAGGGGGCTACACCTTC. It specifies CASSAPGTGGYTF.

The CDR3 region is CASSFDPSGGADTQYF. The CDR3 nucleotides are TGCGCCAGCAGCTTCGACCCCTCAGGGGGCGCAGATACGCAGTATTTT. This chain links TRBV5-1 with TRBJ2-3; the match to TRBD1 covers 8 bases. J was trimmed by 4 bases and V by 2 bases; bases with no gene match: 9. CDR3 length: 16 amino acids. Germline V lookup: CDR1 SGHRS, CDR2 YFSETQ.

This rearrangement joins TRBV28 to TRBJ2-1; D might be TRBD2 (6 bases). Germline CDR1 reads MDHEN; CDR2 reads SYDVKM. CDR3 length: 17 residues. The germline V and J ends were trimmed by 8 bases and 0 bases, with 20 bases remaining between them. The CDR3 bases are TGTGCCAGCCGCATCACCGGGACTCAACCCTCCTACAATGAGCAGTTCTTC. Amino acids: CASRITGTQPSYNEQFF.

This chain connects TRBV29-1 to TRBJ2-5; D might be TRBD1 or TRBD2, each matching 5 bases. Per germline, CDR1 SQVTM and CDR2 ANQGSEA. The CDR3 is made up of 14 amino acids. V was shortened by 8 bases and J by 5 bases, with 21 bases between the two germline ends. CDR3 DNA sequence: TGCAGCTACCAGGGAGTGGGGGTCTTCGAGACCCAGTACTTC. It specifies CSYQGVGVFETQYF.

This clonotype was counted only a few times. The V call is TRBV20-1, the J call TRBJ2-7; TRBD1 matches 12 bases. This CDR3 has 15 residues. CDR1 DFQATT and CDR2 SNEGSKA come from the germline V gene (reference sequence). Trimming at V came to 4 bases and at J to 7 bases, leaving 11 bases not matched to a gene. The CDR3 DNA reads as TGCAGTGCTATATATCCGGGACAGGGGGCCGGGGAGCAGTACTTC. It translates to CSAIYPGQGAGEQYF.

The chain couples TRBV15 to TRBJ2-3, with D perhaps TRBD1 (8 bases). The CDR3 consists of 13 residues. The germline V gene encodes CDR1 LNHNV and CDR2 YYDKDF (reference sequence). Trimming removed 0 bases at V and 14 bases at J, with 15 bases between. This chain's CDR3 is CATSREGRDRRYF. The CDR3 nucleotides read TGTGCCACCAGCAGAGAAGGGAGGGACAGGCGGTATTTT.

This clonotype was picked up a small number of times. The gene calls are TRBV7-9 and TRBJ2-1; no clear D gene. The V gene's germline CDR1 is SEHNR and CDR2 FQNEAQ (reference sequence). This CDR3 has 15 residues. The V end lost 1 base, the J end lost 5 bases, and 12 bases lay between the germline ends. The CDR3 sequence: CASSLDHSNDNEQFF. In DNA, the CDR3 is TGTGCCAGCAGCTTAGACCATAGCAACGACAATGAGCAGTTCTTC.

The chain is built from TRBV10-1 and TRBJ2-1, with 9 positions matching TRBD2. CDR1 is WNHNN, CDR2 SYGVQD, per germline (reference sequence). The V gene end was trimmed by 4 bases and the J gene end by 7 bases; junction bases not matched to a gene: 8. The CDR3 totals 15 residues. The CDR3 sequence: CASSAWREGVNEQFF. CDR3 DNA: TGCGCCAGCAGTGCGTGGCGGGAGGGCGTAAATGAGCAGTTCTTC.

The chain employs TRBV10-2 and TRBJ2-5, with D tentatively TRBD2 (5 bases). Trimming shortened V by 4 bases and J by 7 bases, and 16 bases separated the two germline ends. Germline-derived CDR1 and CDR2 are WSHSY and SAAADI. The CDR3 has 14 residues. CDR3 bases: TGCGCCAGCAGTGGCCGGACTCTCTGGGGGACCCAGTACTTC. Its protein product is CASSGRTLWGTQYF.

In this sample, this clonotype turned up a few times. V gene TRBV4-3 combines with J gene TRBJ2-1; D remains ambiguous. CDR3 length equals 16 residues. Germline-derived CDR1 and CDR2 are LGHNA and YSLEER. Trimming shortened V by 4 bases and J by 3 bases, and 16 bases separated the two germline ends. The CDR3 sequence: CASSPLPASLYNEQFF. As DNA, the CDR3 is TGCGCCAGCAGCCCCCTGCCGGCCTCCCTCTACAATGAGCAGTTCTTC.

This clonotype was observed a handful of times. The chain carries TRBV29-1 and TRBJ1-1, with 8 bases identical to TRBD1. Germline CDR1 SQVTM, CDR2 ANQGSEA. The V gene end was trimmed by 4 bases and the J gene end by 1 base; junction bases not matched to a gene: 2. The CDR3 is 13 residues long. The chain's CDR3 is CSVADRANTEAFF. As DNA, the CDR3 is TGCAGCGTTGCGGACAGGGCGAACACTGAAGCTTTCTTT. Full variable domain (remainder filled in from reference TRBV29-1 and TRBJ1-1): SAVISQKPSRDICQRGTSLTIQCQVDSQVTMMFWYRQQPGQSLTLIATANQGSEATYESGFVIDKFPISRPNLTFSTLTVSNMSPEDSSIYLCSVADRANTEAFFGQGTRLTVV.

This clonotype was counted between two and nine times. The chain carries TRBV28 and TRBJ2-3; D gene uncertain. The CDR3 covers 15 residues. The germline V gene encodes CDR1 MDHEN and CDR2 SYDVKM. V was cut by 3 bases and J by 0 bases, with 10 bases left in between. In DNA, the CDR3 is TGTGCCAGCAGTTTTTTGAGCCGAAGCACAGATACGCAGTATTTT. This gives the protein CASSFLSRSTDTQYF.

The sample holds a few counts of this clonotype. The rearrangement uses TRBV6-5 and TRBJ2-1, with 11 bases lining up with TRBD2. Germline trimming cut 6 bases from V and 4 bases from J; bases unmatched to any gene: 8. The germline gives CDR1 MNHEY, CDR2 SVGAGI. The CDR3 covers 16 residues. The CDR3 loop reads CASRLAGGPRYNEQFF. The CDR3 DNA is TGTGCCAGCAGATTAGCGGGAGGGCCAAGGTACAATGAGCAGTTCTTC.

The chain carries TRBV27 and TRBJ2-3; 7 nucleotides agree with TRBD2. V gave up 3 bases and J gave up 6 bases; unmatched junction bases: 15. Germline CDR1 is MNHEY and CDR2 is SMNVEV (reference sequence). The CDR3 totals 17 residues. CDR3 sequence: CASSLGLAVFGMDTQYF. The DNA for the CDR3 is TGTGCCAGCAGTTTGGGGCTAGCGGTTTTTGGGATGGATACGCAGTATTTT.

Only a few counts were recorded for this clonotype. The chain recombines TRBV12-3 or TRBV12-4 with TRBJ2-7, with TRBD1 matching over 9 bases. The ends lost 7 bases at V and 2 bases at J; junction bases unmatched: 9. The CDR3 loop spans 15 amino acids. This chain's CDR3 is CASTGGYRGPYEQYF. The DNA for the CDR3 is TGTGCCAGCACTGGGGGGTACAGGGGGCCCTACGAGCAGTACTTC.

This clonotype appeared a few times. The chain uses TRBV20-1 and TRBJ2-5, with TRBD2 as a possible D gene (6 bases). The length of the CDR3 is 14 residues. Germline CDR1 reads DFQATT; CDR2 reads SNEGSKA (reference sequence). V lost 1 base and J 5 bases, leaving 14 bases between the germline ends. CDR3 in amino acids: CSARVLLAGETQYF. For the CDR3, the DNA is TGCAGTGCTAGAGTCTTACTAGCTGGGGAGACCCAGTACTTC.

This clonotype was picked up a small number of times. The rearrangement links TRBV10-2 to TRBJ2-7; D is uncertain. In germline, CDR1 is WSHSY, CDR2 SAAADI. The V end was cut by 2 bases, the J end by 3 bases, with 8 bases between. The CDR3 runs 13 residues. The CDR3 sequence: CASSEGFIYEQYV. CDR3 DNA sequence: TGCGCCAGCAGTGAGGGCTTTATCTACGAGCAGTACGTC.

At least ten counts were recorded for this clonotype. This chain links TRBV29-1 with TRBJ1-2; D not resolved. The CDR3 length is 16 residues. Deletions cut 4 bases from V and 8 bases from J, with 26 bases between. Germline lookup yields CDR1 SQVTM and CDR2 ANQGSEA. The CDR3 DNA is TGCAGCGTTGGACCGGAGGTCGACCGAAACCTCCGCGGCTACACCTTC. Translating gives CSVGPEVDRNLRGYTF.

This clonotype has a handful of counts. The chain has TRBV11-2 and TRBJ2-7; D may be TRBD2 (5 bases). The CDR3 covers 14 residues. Deletions cut 5 bases from V and 2 bases from J, with 13 bases between. Germline V CDR1 and CDR2: SGHAT, FQNNGV. CDR3 in amino acids: CASSRRRSAYEQYF. CDR3 nucleotides: TGTGCCAGCAGCCGGAGGCGTAGTGCCTACGAGCAGTACTTC.

The V gene is TRBV7-2, the J gene TRBJ2-1, with 14 bases lining up with TRBD2. CDR1 and CDR2 (germline): SGHTA, FQGNSA. CDR3 size: 15 residues. Germline trimming cut 5 bases from V and 16 bases from J; bases unmatched to any gene: 13. CDR3 in amino acids: CASSLRTSGGSEGFF. CDR3 coding DNA: TGTGCCAGCAGCCTACGGACTAGCGGGGGGAGTGAGGGTTTCTTC.

This chain links TRBV15 with TRBJ2-2, with a weak D call TRBD2 (6 bases). The CDR3 has 15 amino acids. Germline V gene sequence: CDR1 LNHNV, CDR2 YYDKDF (reference sequence). The V end lost 5 bases, the J end lost 0 bases, and 10 bases lay between the germline ends. As DNA, the CDR3 is TGTGCCACCAGCGAGCGGGTCGCGAACACCGGGGAGCTGTTTTTT. Protein sequence: CATSERVANTGELFF.

The chain combines TRBV12-3 or TRBV12-4 with TRBJ1-2; no firm D call. CDR3 size: 19 residues. The V end lost 1 base, the J end lost 0 bases, and 21 bases lay between the germline ends. The CDR3 loop reads CASSLVPPTLGGANYGYTF. CDR3 DNA sequence: TGTGCCAGCAGTTTAGTTCCCCCGACACTCGGTGGGGCTAACTATGGCTACACCTTC.

This clonotype was counted a few times. The chain links TRBV11-2 to TRBJ2-1; the match to TRBD2 covers 9 bases. Germline V gives CDR1 SGHAT, CDR2 FQNNGV. This CDR3 has 16 amino acids. V dropped 0 bases and J dropped 7; count of bases not matched to a gene: 7. DNA for the CDR3: TGTGCCAGCAGCTTAGAGGCTAGCGGGGTTCGTAATGAGCAGTTCTTC. It encodes CASSLEASGVRNEQFF.

The table lists this clonotype with a few counts. V usage is TRBV6-5 and J usage is TRBJ2-7; D is unresolved. V was trimmed by 0 bases and J by 1 base, leaving 13 bases between them. Germline V CDR1 and CDR2: MNHEY, SVGAGI. The CDR3 has 16 amino acids. CDR3 DNA: TGTGCCAGCAGTTACTCGTTGGGCCCACTATCCTACGAGCAGTACTTC. This gives the protein CASSYSLGPLSYEQYF.

This clonotype was seen a few times. This chain uses TRBV19 with TRBJ2-1; 10 bases are shared with TRBD2. This CDR3 has 18 amino acids. Trimming took 5 bases from V and 7 from J; bases not matched to a gene: 17. The germline CDR1 and CDR2 sequences are LNHDA and SQIVND (reference sequence). CDR3 sequence: CASSSLPALAGVLNEQFF. Here the CDR3 DNA reads TGTGCCAGTAGTTCCCTCCCGGCCCTAGCGGGGGTATTGAATGAGCAGTTCTTC.